These 18 T cell receptor beta chains were all obtained from the same sample, sequenced in a study of human T cells and chemical hapten exposure. TCRdb ran MiXCR on the RACE reads and lists one entry per CDR3 protein. The table has over 65,000 distinct CDR3 sequences, approximately 12% seen once. Documented time point: patch test 3, about 24 weeks after DPC sensitization. Treatment here: therapeutic diphenylcyclopropenone sensitization with weekly scalp DPC. This specimen was whole blood, taken in connection with sensitization to the hapten diphenylcyclopropenone (DPC). The receptor source for this set is a woman in her forties or fifties with alopecia areata. Some clones in this sample may be carry-over from other donors' samples.

This clonotype was seen only a few times. The CDR3 DNA is TGCAGTGCTAGGGGGGCCGGGAGGAGAGAAAAACTGTTTTTT. The encoded protein is CSARGAGRREKLFF. The chain combines TRBV20-1 with TRBJ1-4, with D perhaps matching TRBD1 (6 bases). Germline V gene lookup returns CDR1 DFQATT and CDR2 SNEGSKA (reference sequence). The length of the CDR3 is 14 residues. The germline V and J ends were trimmed by 3 bases and 8 bases, with 16 bases remaining between them.

This clonotype was recorded many times. This rearrangement joins TRBV5-1 to TRBJ2-3; D is tentatively TRBD1 or TRBD2 (5 bases each). Looked up from germline, CDR1 is SGHRS and CDR2 is YFSETQ. This CDR3 has 14 amino acids. V lost 8 bases and J 2 bases, leaving 15 bases between the germline ends. The CDR3 loop is CASSPGALTDTQYF. The DNA of the CDR3 is TGCGCCAGTTCACCCGGGGCTCTCACAGATACGCAGTATTTT.

This clonotype was picked up many times. The rearrangement uses TRBV6-2 or TRBV6-3 and TRBJ1-2, with a tentative D call TRBD1 (5 bases). The CDR3 totals 15 residues. V lost 4 bases to trimming and J lost 1 base, with 13 bases between them. Germline V gene data show CDR1 as MNHEY and CDR2 as SVGEGT. The CDR3 reads CASSLPTVLNYGYTF. The CDR3 coding sequence is TGTGCCAGCAGTTTGCCGACAGTCCTTAACTATGGCTACACCTTC.

This clonotype was picked up many times. The J gene is TRBJ1-5, the V gene TRBV20-1; D uncertain. V shed 2 bases and J shed 4 bases, with 9 bases lying between them. Per germline, CDR1 DFQATT and CDR2 SNEGSKA (reference sequence). The CDR3 extends over 13 amino acids. The CDR3 here is CSARWWKNQPQHF. The DNA of the CDR3 is TGCAGTGCTAGATGGTGGAAGAATCAGCCCCAGCATTTT.

J is TRBJ1-1 and V is TRBV28; no clear D. This CDR3 has 13 residues. CDR1 is MDHEN, CDR2 SYDVKM, per germline. V gave up 6 bases and J gave up 0 bases, with 8 bases separating them. The DNA for the CDR3 is TGTGCCAGCAGGGAACAGATGAACACTGAAGCTTTCTTT. Translated: CASREQMNTEAFF.

The gene calls are TRBV2 and TRBJ2-7, with D possibly TRBD2 on 5 matching bases. The V end lost 7 bases, the J end lost 7 bases, and 17 bases lay between the germline ends. This CDR3 has 13 residues. The germline gives CDR1 SNHLY, CDR2 FYNNEI. This chain's CDR3 is CASNKLGSLEQYF. The CDR3 DNA sequence: TGTGCCAGCAACAAACTAGGGTCATTGGAGCAGTACTTC.

This chain links TRBV28 with TRBJ2-7; D ambiguous. CDR3 length: 13 residues. Looked up from germline, CDR1 is MDHEN and CDR2 is SYDVKM. Deletions cut 4 bases from V and 1 base from J, with 8 bases between. The DNA of the CDR3 is TGTGCCAGCAGTTCTCCAGCTTCCTACGAGCAGTACTTC. Translating it yields CASSSPASYEQYF.

The chain combines TRBV6-5 with TRBJ2-7; 9 bases agree with TRBD1. The CDR3 spans 15 residues. The V segment lost 4 bases and the J segment 0 bases; nucleotides outside the gene matches: 4. In germline, CDR1 is MNHEY, CDR2 SVGAGI. The CDR3 protein is CASSLDRGISYEQYF. The CDR3 coding sequence is TGTGCCAGCAGTTTGGACAGGGGCATCTCCTACGAGCAGTACTTC.

The V call is TRBV11-2, the J call TRBJ1-2; unclear D gene. The germline V gene has CDR1 SGHAT and CDR2 FQNNGV. V was clipped by 5 bases and J by 4 bases, with 14 bases between them. CDR3 length: 14 amino acids. The CDR3 spells CASSDLGRRYGYTF. Here the CDR3 DNA reads TGTGCCAGCAGCGACTTGGGCCGCCGCTATGGCTACACCTTC.

The chain uses TRBV6-2 or TRBV6-3 and TRBJ2-1; the D is unclear. The CDR3 is 17 residues long. The V gene lost 0 bases and the J gene lost 0 bases, with 12 bases spanning the gap. Per the germline V gene, CDR1 is MNHEY and CDR2 is SVGEGT. The CDR3 sequence is CASSYSAAHSSYNEQFF. DNA for the CDR3: TGTGCCAGCAGTTACTCTGCGGCTCATAGCTCCTACAATGAGCAGTTCTTC.

The genes are TRBV7-9 and TRBJ2-3, with TRBD2 as a possible D gene (6 bases). Trimming removed 1 base from V and 1 base from J, with 12 bases in between. This CDR3 spans 16 amino acids. The germline V gene has CDR1 SEHNR and CDR2 FQNEAQ (reference sequence). DNA for the CDR3: TGTGCCAGCAGCTTAGTCGGGGGAGGACGCACAGATACGCAGTATTTT. The encoded protein is CASSLVGGGRTDTQYF.

V usage is TRBV18 and J usage is TRBJ1-1, with D perhaps matching TRBD1 (6 bases). The CDR3 loop spans 14 amino acids. The V gene lost 3 bases and the J gene lost 3 bases, with 11 bases spanning the gap. The germline CDR1 and CDR2 sequences are KGHSH and LQKENI. The CDR3 is CASSPTDSHTEAFF. The CDR3 DNA follows: TGTGCCAGCTCACCGACGGACAGCCACACTGAAGCTTTCTTT.

In its sample, this clonotype was seen many times. The chain combines TRBV29-1 with TRBJ1-5, with D maybe TRBD1 (5 bases). V lost 2 bases and J 6 bases, leaving 14 bases between the germline ends. Germline V lookup: CDR1 SQVTM, CDR2 ANQGSEA. The length of the CDR3 is 14 residues. The CDR3 nucleotides are TGCAGCGTTGAACAGGCAGGGATGGGTCAGCCCCAGCATTTT. Translating it yields CSVEQAGMGQPQHF.

The V and J genes are TRBV7-9 and TRBJ2-7, with 9 bases lining up with TRBD2. Trimming cost V 5 bases and J 9 bases; bases outside gene matches: 11. Germline loops: CDR1 SEHNR, CDR2 FQNEAQ (reference sequence). This CDR3 is built from 14 residues. The CDR3 is CASSPLSGSGMQYF. CDR3 nucleotide sequence: TGTGCCAGCAGCCCGCTTAGCGGGAGCGGGATGCAGTACTTC.

This clonotype was observed many times. This chain links TRBV12-3 or TRBV12-4 with TRBJ1-1; D perhaps matches TRBD1 (5 bases). Trimming stripped 3 bases from V and 10 bases from J, with 12 bases between. There are 12 residues in the CDR3. CDR3 nucleotides: TGTGCCAGCAGTTTCCCCCTGAGGGGAGCTTTCTTT. It yields the protein CASSFPLRGAFF.

This clonotype was recorded a few times. One end of the junction varies from germline; a read error may be responsible. This chain connects TRBV18 to TRBJ1-4; D possibly corresponds to TRBD1 (6 bases). This CDR3 has 14 amino acids. Germline V gene sequence: CDR1 KGHSH, CDR2 LQKENI. CDR3 protein: CASSPQGGGEKLFF. CDR3 coding DNA: TGTGCCAGCTCCCCACAGGGTGGGGGTGAAAAACTGTTTTTT.

The chain links TRBV5-1 to TRBJ1-2, with TRBD1 identical over 9 bases. The CDR3 is made up of 14 amino acids. Germline V lookup: CDR1 SGHRS, CDR2 YFSETQ. The junction had 7 bases not matched to a gene; V was cut back by 6 bases and J by 4 bases. The CDR3 nucleotides read TGCGCCAGCACCTCTACAGGGGGCGTCTATGGCTACACCTTC. Protein: CASTSTGGVYGYTF.

This clonotype was observed a few times. CDR3 sequence: CASSQDLALSYEQYF. As DNA, the CDR3 is TGTGCCAGCAGCCAAGACCTAGCGCTCTCCTACGAGCAGTACTTC. The chain joins TRBV4-2 to TRBJ2-7; D possibly corresponds to TRBD2 (6 bases). Germline lookup yields CDR1 LGHNA and CDR2 YNFKEQ. The V end lost 0 bases, the J end lost 0 bases, and 9 bases lay between the germline ends. The CDR3 consists of 15 residues.